The clone carrying this TCR beta chain was picked up many times. The target antigen is unknown. CDR3 length equals 14 residues. V dropped 0 bases and J dropped 4 bases, with 7 bases sitting between them. CDR1 is SGHAT, CDR2 FQNNGV, per germline. This specimen comes from a study of T cells in Graves' hyperthyroidism and ophthalmopathy. Study overall: Peripheral blood was drawn at first diagnosis, prior to all treatment. Points from the study as a whole: The model made its ophthalmopathy prediction, and onset followed a median approximately six months later.

TCR beta CDR3 sequences were amplified from RNA transcripts. A first-round RT-PCR of the TCR CDR3 used the HTBI primer set. TCRdb independently ran MiXCR on the multiplex PCR reads; one entry per CDR3 protein. This sample yields hundreds of thousands of distinct CDR3 sequences, of which 14% are seen a single time; 9.5% to 13% belongs to the top ten. The chain employs TRBV11-2 and TRBJ1-5; maybe TRBD1 (5 bases). The source is a woman aged 18-29 years with Graves' hyperthyroidism. The specimen was blood. The CDR3 is CASSLEAGNQPQHF. CDR3 DNA: TGTGCCAGCAGCTTAGAGGCAGGGAATCAGCCCCAGCATTTT.